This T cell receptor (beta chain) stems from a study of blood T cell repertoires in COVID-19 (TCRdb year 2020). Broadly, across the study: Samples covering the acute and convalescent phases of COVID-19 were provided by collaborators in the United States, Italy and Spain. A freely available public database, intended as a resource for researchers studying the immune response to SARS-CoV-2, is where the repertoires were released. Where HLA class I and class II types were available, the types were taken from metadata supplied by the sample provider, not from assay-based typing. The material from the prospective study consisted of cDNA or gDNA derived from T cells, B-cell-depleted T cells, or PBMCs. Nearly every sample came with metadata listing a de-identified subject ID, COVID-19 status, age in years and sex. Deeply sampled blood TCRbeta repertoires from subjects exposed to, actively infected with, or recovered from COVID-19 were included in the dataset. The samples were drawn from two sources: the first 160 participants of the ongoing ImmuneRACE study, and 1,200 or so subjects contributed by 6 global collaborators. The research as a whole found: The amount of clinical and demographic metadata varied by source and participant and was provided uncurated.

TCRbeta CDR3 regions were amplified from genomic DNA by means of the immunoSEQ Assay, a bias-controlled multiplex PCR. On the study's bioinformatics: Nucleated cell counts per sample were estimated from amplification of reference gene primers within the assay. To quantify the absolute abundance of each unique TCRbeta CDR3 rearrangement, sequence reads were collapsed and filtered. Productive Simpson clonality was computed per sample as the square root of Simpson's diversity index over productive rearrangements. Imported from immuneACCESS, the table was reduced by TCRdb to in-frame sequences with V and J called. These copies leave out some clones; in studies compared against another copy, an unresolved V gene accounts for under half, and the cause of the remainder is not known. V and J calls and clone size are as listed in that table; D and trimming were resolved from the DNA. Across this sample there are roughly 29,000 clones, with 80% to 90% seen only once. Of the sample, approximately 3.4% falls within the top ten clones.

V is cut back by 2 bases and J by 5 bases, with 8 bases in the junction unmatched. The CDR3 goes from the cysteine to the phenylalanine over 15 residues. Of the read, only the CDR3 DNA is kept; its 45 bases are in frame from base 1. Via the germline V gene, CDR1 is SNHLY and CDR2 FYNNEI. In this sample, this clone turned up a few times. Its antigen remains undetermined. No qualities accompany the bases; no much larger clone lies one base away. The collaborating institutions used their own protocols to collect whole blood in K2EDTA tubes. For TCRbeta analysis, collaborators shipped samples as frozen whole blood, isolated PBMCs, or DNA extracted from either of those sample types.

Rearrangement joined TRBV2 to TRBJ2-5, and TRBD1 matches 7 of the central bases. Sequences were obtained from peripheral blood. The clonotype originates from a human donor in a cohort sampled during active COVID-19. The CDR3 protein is CASSELGQVGETQYF. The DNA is TGTGCCAGCAGTGAATTAGGACAGGTTGGGGAGACCCAGTACTTC.